The 18 T cell receptor beta chains listed next were all sequenced from one sample in a study of CD8+ T cells in alopecia areata. Treatment here: oral pan-JAK inhibitor, 5-10 mg twice daily. Extracted RNA was reverse transcribed into cDNA, the sequencing template. Clones were sequenced by immunoSEQ multiplex PCR, and TCRdb holds only the in-frame ones, with some missing. Of 150,000 to 200,000 clones listed, about 60% are singletons. Specimen: CD8+ T cells sorted from blood, collected at week 24, from a patient treated with tofacitinib. These receptor sequences come from a human donor with alopecia areata.

This clone was seen a few times. The chain combines TRBV5-1 with TRBJ2-1; 12 bases are a match to TRBD2. V lost 4 bases to trimming and J lost 4 bases; unmatched junction nucleotides: 3. Germline-derived CDR1 and CDR2 are SGHRS and YFSETQ. This CDR3 contains 15 residues. The CDR3 DNA reads as TGCGCCAGCAGCCCGGGACTAGCGGGTTACAATGAGCAGTTCTTC. The encoded protein is CASSPGLAGYNEQFF.

The chain employs TRBV11-2 and TRBJ2-7; 8 nucleotides align to TRBD1. The CDR3 is 15 amino acids. From germline, CDR1 is SGHAT and CDR2 FQNNGV. J lost 5 bases, V lost 4 bases, and 10 bases had no gene match. CDR3 in amino acids: CASSSRTGKIDEQYF. The CDR3 DNA reads TGTGCCAGCAGCTCAAGGACAGGGAAGATCGACGAGCAGTACTTC.

The chain recombines TRBV5-1 with TRBJ2-1; D remains unclear. Trimming removed 3 bases from V and 9 bases from J, with 16 bases in between. The CDR3 is 14 amino acids. Looked up from germline, CDR1 is SGHRS and CDR2 is YFSETQ. Here the CDR3 DNA reads TGCGCCAGCAGCTACCAAGGGAAGTCCAGTGAGCAGTTCTTC. It translates to CASSYQGKSSEQFF.

This rearrangement joins TRBV19 to TRBJ1-1; D is possibly TRBD1 (5 bases). Per germline, CDR1 LNHDA and CDR2 SQIVND (reference sequence). The CDR3 is 10 residues long. Trimming left V 9 bases short and J 7 bases short, with 9 bases between. DNA for the CDR3: TGTGCCAGCATGACAGATGAAGCTTTCTTT. This sequence encodes CASMTDEAFF.

The V call is TRBV29-1, the J call TRBJ2-6; D uncertain. CDR1 and CDR2 (germline): SQVTM, ANQGSEA. Trimming removed 3 bases at V and 3 bases at J, with 12 bases between. The CDR3 is 15 amino acids. This CDR3 reads CSVDDYGSGANVLTF. The DNA of the CDR3 is TGCAGCGTTGATGATTACGGCAGTGGGGCCAACGTCCTGACTTTC.

This clone showed up just a few times. The chain recombines TRBV4-1 with TRBJ2-7; no clear D. Germline CDR1 is MGHRA and CDR2 is YSYEKL. The CDR3 spans 13 residues. Deletions cut 0 bases from V and 4 bases from J, with 7 bases between. The CDR3 DNA is TGCGCCAGCAGCCAAGAGCGCAGGTACGAGCAGTACTTC. As protein: CASSQERRYEQYF.

The chain recombines TRBV4-1 with TRBJ1-5; maybe TRBD1 (6 bases). CDR1 is MGHRA and CDR2 is YSYEKL in the germline V gene. Trimming stripped 1 base from V and 7 bases from J, with 14 bases between. This CDR3 contains 15 residues. CDR3 region: CASSQVGGQGQPQHF. The CDR3, as DNA: TGCGCCAGCAGCCAAGTCGGGGGACAAGGGCAGCCCCAGCATTTT.

This clone appeared a few times. J is TRBJ1-2 and V is TRBV4-1, with D uncertain. The CDR3 runs to 16 residues. Germline values: CDR1 MGHRA, CDR2 YSYEKL. Trimming left V 1 base short and J 0 bases short, with 12 bases between. CDR3 sequence (DNA): TGCGCCAGCAGCCAAGTGACGGAGCCTTCTAACTATGGCTACACCTTC. It codes for CASSQVTEPSNYGYTF.

This clone was detected only a few times. V and J are TRBV7-9 and TRBJ1-1; the D is unclear. V gave up 5 bases and J gave up 7 bases, with 8 bases separating them. Germline loops: CDR1 SEHNR, CDR2 FQNEAQ (reference sequence). CDR3 size: 11 residues. The chain's CDR3 is CASSAEHEAFF. The CDR3 DNA reads as TGTGCCAGCAGCGCCGAGCATGAAGCTTTCTTT.

The rearrangement uses TRBV7-2 and TRBJ1-2; 11 bases align to TRBD1. The CDR3 has 15 residues. CDR1 and CDR2 from the germline V gene are SGHTA and FQGNSA. Trimming removed 2 bases from V and 4 bases from J; junction bases left unmatched: 3. The CDR3 nucleotides read TGTGCCAGCAGCTTACGGACAGGGGGCAGCTATGGCTACACCTTC. Encoded protein: CASSLRTGGSYGYTF.

The chain uses TRBV13 and TRBJ2-7; 11 bases are shared with TRBD1. J was trimmed by 2 bases and V by 1 base; bases with no gene match: 13. The CDR3 is 19 amino acids. Looked up from germline, CDR1 is PRHDT and CDR2 is FYEKMQ (reference sequence). CDR3 coding DNA: TGTGCCAGCAGCTTAGCCCGGGGGACAGGGGGGTCTGTAGCCTACGAGCAGTACTTC. This encodes CASSLARGTGGSVAYEQYF. Full variable domain (outside the CDR3, taken from reference TRBV13 and TRBJ2-7): AAGVIQSPRHLIKEKRETATLKCYPIPRHDTVYWYQQGPGQDPQFLISFYEKMQSDKGSIPDRFSAQQFSDYHSELNMSSLELGDSALYFCASSLARGTGGSVAYEQYFGPGTRLTVT.

The chain combines TRBV9 with TRBJ2-1, with unresolved D. Germline CDR1 reads SGDLS; CDR2 reads YYNGEE. Trimming pared 3 bases from V and 1 base from J, leaving 11 bases between. CDR3 length: 15 amino acids. The CDR3 loop is CASSGPVNSYNEQFF. The CDR3 DNA follows: TGTGCCAGCAGCGGTCCAGTTAATTCCTACAATGAGCAGTTCTTC.

V is TRBV19 and J is TRBJ2-1, with D possibly matching TRBD2 (6 bases). This CDR3 comprises 12 residues. Germline V CDR1 and CDR2: LNHDA, SQIVND (reference sequence). Trimming cost V 5 bases and J 8 bases, with 10 bases left between them. The DNA of the CDR3 is TGTGCCAGTAGTTGGGACTCCCATGAGCAGTTCTTC. Its translation: CASSWDSHEQFF.

The chain uses TRBV27 and TRBJ1-5, with D possibly matching TRBD1 (6 bases). CDR1 is MNHEY and CDR2 is SMNVEV in the germline V gene (reference sequence). CDR3 length: 14 residues. Trimming stripped 6 bases from V and 4 bases from J, with 13 bases between. The CDR3 sequence is CASSVGQTNQPQHF. The CDR3 region has the DNA TGTGCCAGCAGCGTAGGACAGACTAATCAGCCCCAGCATTTT.

The chain recombines TRBV2 with TRBJ1-1; 9 bases are shared with TRBD1. Germline V CDR1 and CDR2: SNHLY, FYNNEI. V gave up 7 bases and J gave up 5 bases; unmatched junction bases: 8. The CDR3 spans 14 residues. Written as DNA, the CDR3 is TGTGCCAGCAATTCGGACAGGGGCGGTACTGAAGCTTTCTTT. Amino acid sequence: CASNSDRGGTEAFF.

The rearrangement joins TRBV6-5 to TRBJ1-2; 8 bases are shared with TRBD1. J gave up 7 bases and V 0 bases, and 10 bases lay outside the gene matches. This CDR3 region has 16 residues. Germline-derived CDR1 and CDR2 are MNHEY and SVGAGI. CDR3 loop: CASSYSTRTGGLGYTF. The CDR3 DNA reads TGTGCCAGCAGTTACTCTACCCGAACAGGGGGTCTTGGCTACACCTTC.

This sequence joins TRBV19 and TRBJ1-4; D unclear. CDR3 length equals 12 residues. The germline gives CDR1 LNHDA, CDR2 SQIVND (reference sequence). Trimming took 7 bases from V and 10 from J, leaving 13 bases between them. The CDR3 sequence is CASIGLEGKLFF. The DNA of the CDR3 is TGTGCCAGTATTGGACTAGAAGGAAAACTGTTTTTT.

There are a few counts of this clone. The chain couples TRBV2 to TRBJ1-4; 10 nucleotides line up with TRBD1. The CDR3 loop spans 14 amino acids. With 6 bases clipped from V and 8 bases from J, the junction kept 6 bases outside the gene matches. Germline CDR1 reads SNHLY; CDR2 reads FYNNEI. CDR3 sequence (DNA): TGTGCCAGCAGCCCGGGACAGGGGTTAGAAAAACTGTTTTTT. Translation gives CASSPGQGLEKLFF.